This entry concerns a single T cell receptor (beta chain). Its matching antigen is unknown. The ends lost 0 bases at V and 7 bases at J; junction bases unmatched: 9. CDR3 length equals 15 residues. Per the germline V gene, CDR1 is SQVTM and CDR2 is ANQGSEA. All patients relapsed after autologous stem cell transplantation, and brentuximab vedotin exposure varied. The source of the sample is a study of PD-1 blockade in classical Hodgkin lymphoma. Study-level findings and limits: Researchers reported that CD4+ TCR diversity, though not CD8+, rose significantly by C4D1.

Sequencing was performed with immunoSEQ multiplex PCR; in TCRdb, only in-frame clones are kept and a portion is missing. The repertoire holds thousands of clones, 65% to 80% seen once, with 45% to 70% in the top ten. The clonotype comes from a human donor with classical Hodgkin lymphoma. The sequenced sample was peripheral blood mononuclear cells (PBMCs), obtained at baseline. V usage is TRBV29-1 and J usage is TRBJ2-4; TRBD1 agrees at 7 bases. In nucleotides, the CDR3 is TGCAGCGTTGAAGAAATGGGGACAGTAAGGAACATTCAGTACTTC. Translated, it gives CSVEEMGTVRNIQYF.